The entry below gives a single T cell receptor (beta chain) sequence along with its context. Original processing notes: Using reference gene primer amplification, nucleated cell counts were estimated. Assay used: immunoSEQ multiplex PCR; TCRdb lists only in-frame clones, some missing. Clonal size and the V and J genes are those of that table, whereas D and trimming came from the DNA. The sample yields more than 150,000 clones, roughly 78% seen once. The data were taken from a study of blood T cell repertoires in COVID-19. Background on the study: Both acute and convalescent COVID-19 samples were obtained from the United States, Italy and Spain. T cells, B-cell-depleted T cells, or PBMCs supplied cDNA or gDNA.

The sequence was obtained from an elderly woman with active or convalescent COVID-19. Sequenced input: peripheral blood.

CDR3 sequence (DNA): TGCGCCAGCAGAACAGGGGACGAGCAGTACTTC. This codes for CASRTGDEQYF. This chain joins TRBV23-1 and TRBJ2-7; TRBD1 matches at 7 bases. TRBV23-1 is recorded as an ORF, its role being uncertain. There are 11 residues in the CDR3. V was pared by 6 bases and J by 5 bases, with 1 base of the junction left unmatched.